This T cell receptor beta chain was sequenced in a study of naive and memory T cell subsets. Both TRBC1 and TRBC2 were covered by a beta constant-region primer of two equimolar oligonucleotides. Ligated cDNA was amplified by four rounds of PCR with nested alpha and beta constant-region primers and SP2. Each CDR3 protein is one row after TCRdb ran MiXCR on the UMI-ligation and nested PCR reads. The data contain roughly 150,000 distinct CDR3 sequences, approximately 20% of them singletons. This CDR3 contains 16 residues. In germline, CDR1 is PRHDT, CDR2 FYEKMQ (reference sequence). Trimming at V came to 0 bases and at J to 5 bases, leaving 8 bases not matched to a gene. With regard to this clonotype: Its antigen remains unknown.

The study, taken as a whole, reports: Naive repertoires, especially CD8, held a few larger clonotypes, possibly memory cells re-expressing CD45RA. Over 90% of naive TCR sequences appeared only once, unlike memory subsets. The power law exponent of TCR abundance differed between naive and memory cells.

The chain recombines TRBV13 with TRBJ2-7; 9 bases align to TRBD2. This clonotype was obtained from a human donor in good health. Sequenced: naive CD8+ T cells from blood. Here the CDR3 reads CASSLGLAGVRNEQYF. The CDR3 region has the DNA TGTGCCAGCAGCTTAGGGTTAGCGGGAGTAAGGAACGAGCAGTACTTC. The full variable domain, with the rest looked up from reference TRBV13 and TRBJ2-7, is AAGVIQSPRHLIKEKRETATLKCYPIPRHDTVYWYQQGPGQDPQFLISFYEKMQSDKGSIPDRFSAQQFSDYHSELNMSSLELGDSALYFCASSLGLAGVRNEQYFGPGTRLTVT.